This TCR beta chain was captured by sequencing in a study of metastatic and nonmetastatic thyroid tumors. Across the study: The comparison covered peripheral blood and tumor or nodule tissue in malignant and benign thyroid patients. General study results and limits: A significant increase in TCR beta diversity was reportedly seen in malignant thyroid tumors relative to benign nodules, in blood and tumor.

This clone was seen at least ten times. The target antigen is unknown. As processed by the authors: A distant-metastasis classifier for papillary thyroid cancer was built using CDR3 differences across clinicopathological groups. TCRdb re-analyzed the PCR reads through MiXCR. The V and J calls were not made by the authors but by TCRdb's processing. Of about 13,000 clones listed, roughly 23% are singletons. Trimming pared 3 bases from V and 0 bases from J, leaving 15 bases between. The CDR3 covers 16 residues. Looked up from germline, CDR1 is GTSNPN and CDR2 is SVGIG (reference sequence). There were no patients who had received any treatment before thyroid surgery.

This clonotype originated in a female donor with papillary thyroid cancer or a benign thyroid nodule (not recorded which). Some clones in this sample may be carry-over from other donors' samples. Material for sequencing was blood. This sequence joins TRBV30 and TRBJ2-1, with D possibly matching TRBD2 (6 bases). In DNA form, the CDR3 reads TGTGCCTGGAGGGCAAAAGCGGGCCTCTCCTACAATGAGCAGTTCTTC. Protein sequence: CAWRAKAGLSYNEQFF.